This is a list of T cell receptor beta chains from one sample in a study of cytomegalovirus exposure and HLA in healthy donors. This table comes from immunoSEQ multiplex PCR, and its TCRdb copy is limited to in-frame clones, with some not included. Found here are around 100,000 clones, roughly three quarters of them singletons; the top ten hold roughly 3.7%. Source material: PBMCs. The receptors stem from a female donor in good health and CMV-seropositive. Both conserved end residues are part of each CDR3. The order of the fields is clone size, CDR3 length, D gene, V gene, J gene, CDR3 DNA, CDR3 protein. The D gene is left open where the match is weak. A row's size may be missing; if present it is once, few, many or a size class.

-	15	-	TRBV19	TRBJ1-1	TGTGCCAGTAGTATAGGCCCCTCAGGGAACACTGAAGCTTTCTTT	CASSIGPSGNTEAFF
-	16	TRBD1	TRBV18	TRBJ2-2	TGTGCCAGCTCACCCAGCCCGGCAGGGGGCTCCGGGGAGCTGTTTTTT	CASSPSPAGGSGELFF
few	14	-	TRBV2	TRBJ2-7	TGTGCCGGCCCCGGTTTAGGAGCTAACTACGAGCAGTACTTC	CAGPGLGANYEQYF
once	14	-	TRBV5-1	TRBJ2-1	TGCGCCAGCAGCTTGTCTCAGACCTACAATGAGCAGTTCTTC	CASSLSQTYNEQFF
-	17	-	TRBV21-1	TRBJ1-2	TGTGCCAGACCCCACTCAGGGCGGAGGGTACCTAACTATGGCTACACCTTC	CARPHSGRRVPNYGYTF
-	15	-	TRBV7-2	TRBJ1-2	TGTGCCAGCAGCCCCCAGATCGGGCAGGGTGGTGGCTACACCTTC	CASSPQIGQGGGYTF
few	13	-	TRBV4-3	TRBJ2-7	TGCGCCAGCAGCCAAGGCAGGGTACACGAGCAGTACTTC	CASSQGRVHEQYF
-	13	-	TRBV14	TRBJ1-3	TGTGCCAGCAGCAAATCATCTGGAAACACCATATATTTT	CASSKSSGNTIYF
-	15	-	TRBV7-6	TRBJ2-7	TGTGCCAGCAGCTTAGGGACAGTACCCTCTTACGAGCAGTACTTC	CASSLGTVPSYEQYF
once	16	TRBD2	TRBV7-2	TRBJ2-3	TGTGCCAGCAGCCGGGGGACTAGCGGGGGGGCAGATACGCAGTATTTT	CASSRGTSGGADTQYF
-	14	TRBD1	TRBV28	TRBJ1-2	TGTGCCAGCAGTTCGGGACAGCCAAACTATGGCTACACCTTC	CASSSGQPNYGYTF
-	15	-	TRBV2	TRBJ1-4	TGTGCCAGCAGTCACCCGGGGGGGGCTAATGAAAAACTGTTTTTT	CASSHPGGANEKLFF
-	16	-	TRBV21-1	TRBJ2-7	TGTGCCAGCAGCAAAAGGCGGGGGACTCACTCCTACGAGCAGTACTTC	CASSKRRGTHSYEQYF